This TCR beta chain was captured in a study of blood T cell repertoires in COVID-19. In germline, CDR1 is GTSNPN, CDR2 SVGIG (reference sequence). The CDR3 runs 14 residues. Trimming took 2 bases from V and 9 from J; bases not matched to a gene: 6. Data came from immunoSEQ multiplex PCR; TCRdb stores just in-frame clones and leaves some out. The profile shows approximately 56,000 clones, 89% of them singletons. Enrolled during active infection, Seattle patients were then followed longitudinally. Sequencing was done on a sample of peripheral blood. The TCR sequence derives from a woman aged 55-69 years with COVID-19, enrolled during active disease. The chain employs TRBV30 and TRBJ1-6, with 8 bases identical to TRBD1. The CDR3 bases are TGTGCCTGGAGTTCCGGACAGGGTACTTCACCCCTCCACTTT. Residues: CAWSSGQGTSPLHF.